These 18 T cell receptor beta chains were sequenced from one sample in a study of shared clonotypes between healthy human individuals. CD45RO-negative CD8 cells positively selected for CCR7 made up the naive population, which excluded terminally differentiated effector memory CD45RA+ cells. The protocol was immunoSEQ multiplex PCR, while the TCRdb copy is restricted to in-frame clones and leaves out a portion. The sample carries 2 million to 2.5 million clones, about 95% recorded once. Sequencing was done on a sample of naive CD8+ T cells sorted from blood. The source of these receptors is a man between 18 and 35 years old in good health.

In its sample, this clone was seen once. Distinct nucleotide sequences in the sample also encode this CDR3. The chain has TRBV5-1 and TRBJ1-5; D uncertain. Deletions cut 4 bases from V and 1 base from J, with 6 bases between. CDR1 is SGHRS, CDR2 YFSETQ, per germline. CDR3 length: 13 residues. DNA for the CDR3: TGCGCCAGCAGCCTGGACAGCAATCAGCCCCAGCATTTT. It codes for CASSLDSNQPQHF.

The CDR3 spells CASSIESGLGYEQYF. DNA of the CDR3: TGTGCCAGTAGTATAGAGAGCGGACTAGGCTACGAGCAGTACTTC. This sequence joins TRBV19 and TRBJ2-7; TRBD2 aligns across 7 bases. Germline-derived CDR1 and CDR2 are LNHDA and SQIVND (reference sequence). V lost 0 bases and J lost 3; bases outside the gene matches: 5. The CDR3 spans 15 residues.

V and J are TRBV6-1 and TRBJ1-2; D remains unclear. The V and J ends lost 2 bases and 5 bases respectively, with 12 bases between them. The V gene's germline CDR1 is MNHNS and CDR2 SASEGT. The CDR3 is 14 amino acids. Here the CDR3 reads CASSERLTNYGYTF. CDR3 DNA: TGTGCCAGCAGTGAAAGGTTGACAAATTATGGCTACACCTTC.

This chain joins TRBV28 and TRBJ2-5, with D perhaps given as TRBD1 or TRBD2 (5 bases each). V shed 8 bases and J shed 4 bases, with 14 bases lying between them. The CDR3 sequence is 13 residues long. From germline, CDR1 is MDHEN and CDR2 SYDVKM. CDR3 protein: CASEGLAGETQYF. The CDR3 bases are TGTGCCAGCGAGGGGTTAGCTGGAGAGACCCAGTACTTC.

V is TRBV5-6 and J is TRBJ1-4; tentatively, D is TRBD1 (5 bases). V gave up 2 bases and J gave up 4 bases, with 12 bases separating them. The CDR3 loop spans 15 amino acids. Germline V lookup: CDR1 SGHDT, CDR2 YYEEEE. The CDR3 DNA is TGTGCCAGCAGCTTTTCGCGACAGCATAATGAAAAACTGTTTTTT. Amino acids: CASSFSRQHNEKLFF.

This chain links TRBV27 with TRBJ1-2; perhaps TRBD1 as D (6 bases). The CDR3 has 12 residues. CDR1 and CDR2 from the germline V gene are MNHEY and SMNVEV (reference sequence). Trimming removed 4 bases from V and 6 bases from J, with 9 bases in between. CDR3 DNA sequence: TGTGCCAGCAGTTCTTACAGGGATGGCTACACCTTC. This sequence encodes CASSSYRDGYTF.

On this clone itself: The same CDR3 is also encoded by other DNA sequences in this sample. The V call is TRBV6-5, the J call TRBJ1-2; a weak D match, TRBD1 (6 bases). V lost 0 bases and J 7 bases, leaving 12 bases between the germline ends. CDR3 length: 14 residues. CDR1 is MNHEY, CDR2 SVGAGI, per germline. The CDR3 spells CASSYSEGGGGYTF. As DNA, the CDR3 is TGTGCCAGCAGTTACTCGGAGGGGGGTGGTGGCTACACCTTC.

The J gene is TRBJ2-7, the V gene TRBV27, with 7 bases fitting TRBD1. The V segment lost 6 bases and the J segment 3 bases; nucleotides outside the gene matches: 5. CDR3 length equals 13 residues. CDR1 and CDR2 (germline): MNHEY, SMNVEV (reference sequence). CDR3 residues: CASSKGALYEQYF. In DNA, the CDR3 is TGTGCCAGCAGCAAGGGGGCGCTCTACGAGCAGTACTTC.

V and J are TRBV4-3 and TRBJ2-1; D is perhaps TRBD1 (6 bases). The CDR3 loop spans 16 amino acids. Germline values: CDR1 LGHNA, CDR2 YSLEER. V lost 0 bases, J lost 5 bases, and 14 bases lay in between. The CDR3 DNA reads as TGCGCCAGCAGCCAAGATGGGGACATGTATCACAATGAGCAGTTCTTC. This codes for CASSQDGDMYHNEQFF.

The CDR3 nucleotides read TGTGCCAGCAGCCAAGGGACAGGGACTGCAACTAATGAAAAACTGTTTTTT. It yields the protein CASSQGTGTATNEKLFF. The V gene is TRBV7-2, the J gene TRBJ1-4; TRBD1 matches at 9 bases. This CDR3 is 17 amino acids long. The ends lost 5 bases at V and 0 bases at J; junction bases unmatched: 7. Germline V CDR1 and CDR2: SGHTA, FQGNSA.

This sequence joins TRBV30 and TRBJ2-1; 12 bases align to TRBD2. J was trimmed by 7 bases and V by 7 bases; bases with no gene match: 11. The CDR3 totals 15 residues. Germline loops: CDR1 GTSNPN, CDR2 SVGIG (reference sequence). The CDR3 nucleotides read TGTGCCTACGGGACTAGCGGGTTTCCTCGGAATGAGCAGTTCTTC. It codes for CAYGTSGFPRNEQFF.

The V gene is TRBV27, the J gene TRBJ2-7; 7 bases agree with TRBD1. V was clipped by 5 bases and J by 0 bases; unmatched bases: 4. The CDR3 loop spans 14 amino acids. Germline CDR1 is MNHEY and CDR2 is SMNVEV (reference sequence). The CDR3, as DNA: TGTGCCAGCAGTCAAGCAGGGGGCTCCTACGAGCAGTACTTC. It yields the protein CASSQAGGSYEQYF.

In DNA, the CDR3 is TGTGCCTGTCAATACTATGGCTACACCTTC. Its translation is CACQYYGYTF. V and J are TRBV6-1 and TRBJ1-2; D uncertain. Germline CDR1 reads MNHNS; CDR2 reads SASEGT. The length of the CDR3 is 10 residues. Between the trimmed V and J ends, which lost 11 bases and 3 bases, there was a span of 7 bases.

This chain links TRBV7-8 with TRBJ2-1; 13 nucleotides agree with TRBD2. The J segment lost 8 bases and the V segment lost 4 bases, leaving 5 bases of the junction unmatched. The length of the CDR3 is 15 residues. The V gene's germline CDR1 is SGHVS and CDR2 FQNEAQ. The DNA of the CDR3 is TGTGCCAGCAGCTCTCCGGGACTAGCGGGACATGAGCAGTTCTTC. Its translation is CASSSPGLAGHEQFF.

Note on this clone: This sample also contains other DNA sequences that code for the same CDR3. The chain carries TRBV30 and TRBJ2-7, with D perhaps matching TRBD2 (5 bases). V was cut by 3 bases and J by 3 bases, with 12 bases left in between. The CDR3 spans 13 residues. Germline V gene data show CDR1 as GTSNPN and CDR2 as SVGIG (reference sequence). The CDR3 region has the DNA TGTGCCTGGAGCTCTTCTAGCAGCTACGAGCAGTACTTC. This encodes CAWSSSSSYEQYF.

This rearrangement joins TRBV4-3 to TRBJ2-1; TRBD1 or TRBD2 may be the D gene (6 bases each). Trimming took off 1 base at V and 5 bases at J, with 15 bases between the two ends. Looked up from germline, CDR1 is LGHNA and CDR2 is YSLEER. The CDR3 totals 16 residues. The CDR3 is CASSQGVQRGDNEQFF. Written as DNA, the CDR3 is TGCGCCAGCAGCCAAGGGGTCCAAAGGGGGGACAATGAGCAGTTCTTC.

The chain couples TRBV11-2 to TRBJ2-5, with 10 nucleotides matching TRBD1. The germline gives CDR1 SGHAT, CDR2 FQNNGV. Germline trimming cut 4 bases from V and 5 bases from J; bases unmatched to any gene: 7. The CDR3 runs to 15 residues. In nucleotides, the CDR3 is TGTGCCAGCAGCTCCCGACAGGGGGCGCGGGAGACCCAGTACTTC. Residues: CASSSRQGARETQYF. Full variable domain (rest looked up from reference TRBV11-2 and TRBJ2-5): EAGVAQSPRYKIIEKRQSVAFWCNPISGHATLYWYQQILGQGPKLLIQFQNNGVVDDSQLPKDRFSAERLKGVDSTLKIQPAKLEDSAVYLCASSSRQGARETQYFGPGTRLLVL.

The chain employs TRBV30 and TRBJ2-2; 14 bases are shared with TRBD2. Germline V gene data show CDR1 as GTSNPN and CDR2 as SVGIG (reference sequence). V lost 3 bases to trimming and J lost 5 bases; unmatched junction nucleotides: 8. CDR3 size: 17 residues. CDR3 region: CAWSEGTSGSMTGELFF. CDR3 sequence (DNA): TGTGCCTGGAGCGAAGGGACTAGCGGGAGTATGACCGGGGAGCTGTTTTTT. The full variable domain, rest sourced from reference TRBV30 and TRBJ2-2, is SQTIHQWPATLVQPVGSPLSLECTVEGTSNPNLYWYRQAAGRGLQLLFYSVGIGQISSEVPQNLSASRPQDRQFILSSKKLLLSDSGFYLCAWSEGTSGSMTGELFFGEGSRLTVL.